This TCR beta chain was obtained from a study of blood T cell repertoires in COVID-19. Grouping used clinical history reported by participants in a survey and questionnaire. The study counted Cohort 3 donors as recovered given two negative PCRs, clearance, or symptom resolution. Germline CDR1 MNHEY, CDR2 SVGAGI. The CDR3 covers 14 residues. V lost 6 bases, J lost 1 base, and 10 bases lay in between. Produced via immunoSEQ multiplex PCR; TCRdb's table is partial and in-frame only. Of fewer than 400,000 clones in the sample, roughly 89% were seen once. This clonotype was sampled from a man in his sixties who had recovered from COVID-19. Sequencing was carried out using PBMCs or T cells enriched from blood (not recorded which). V and J are TRBV6-5 and TRBJ1-5; D remains ambiguous. CDR3 in DNA: TGTGCCAGCAGGTTACTTAGCAGCAATCAGCCCCAGCATTTT. Amino acid sequence: CASRLLSSNQPQHF.